One sample yielded the 5 T cell receptor beta chains listed below, sequenced in a study of tumor-infiltrating lymphocytes in primary liver carcinoma. Synthesis of TCR beta cDNA was carried out from around 500 ng total RNA with a constant-region primer. A slightly modified ARM-PCR protocol with three nested multiplex PCR rounds produced these TCR beta libraries. It was with TRBV1-TRBV30 forward primers and a C-beta reverse primer that the first two PCR rounds were run, at roughly 9 cycles each. TCRdb re-called the multiplex PCR reads through MiXCR, storing one row per CDR3 protein. The sample contains around 190,000 distinct CDR3 sequences, 70% to 90% of which appear only once. Unsorted bulk tissue (roughly 19-31 mg) underwent RNA and DNA co-extraction. Material for sequencing was tumor tissue from primary liver carcinoma. The receptor set was obtained from a man aged 40-55 years with primary liver carcinoma and hepatitis B virus infection.

About this clonotype: An end of the junction differs from the germline gene, which may be a read error. The chain recombines TRBV4-3 with TRBJ2-5; D not resolved. The CDR3 loop spans 14 amino acids. Per germline, CDR1 LGHNA and CDR2 YSLEER. The CDR3 bases are TGCGCCAGCAGCCGAGAGGAGTACTTGGAGACCCACTACTTC. Translation: CASSREEYLETHYF.

The chain combines TRBV6-2 or TRBV6-3 with TRBJ2-2; 10 bases agree with TRBD1. CDR3 length: 13 residues. The J segment lost 15 bases and the V segment lost 7 bases, leaving 11 bases of the junction unmatched. Germline V gives CDR1 MNHEY, CDR2 SVGEGT. CDR3 sequence reads: CASMDRGGGDMFF. The DNA of the CDR3 is TGTGCCAGCATGGACAGGGGGGGCGGGGACATGTTTTTT.

V is TRBV28 and J is TRBJ2-2, with D possibly being TRBD2 (6 bases). The germline CDR1 and CDR2 sequences are MDHEN and SYDVKM. Trimming cost V 7 bases and J 4 bases, with 13 bases left between them. This CDR3 has 14 residues. CDR3: CASIAGSGTGELFF. The CDR3 coding sequence is TGTGCCAGCATCGCCGGGAGTGGCACCGGGGAGCTGTTTTTT. Filled out from reference TRBV28 and TRBJ2-2, the complete variable domain reads DVKVTQSSRYLVKRTGEKVFLECVQDMDHENMFWYRQDPGLGLRLIYFSYDVKMKEKGDIPEGYSVSREKKERFSLILESASTNQTSMYLCASIAGSGTGELFFGEGSRLTVL.

Regarding this clonotype: Possible read error: a much larger clone is one base away. The chain recombines TRBV5-1 with TRBJ2-5, with D possibly TRBD1 on 6 matching bases. The CDR3 spans 11 residues. Germline CDR1 SGHRS, CDR2 YFSETQ. V gave up 5 bases and J gave up 10 bases, with 12 bases separating them. As DNA, the CDR3 is TGCGCCAGCAGATCACCAGGGGACCAGTACTTC. It is translated as CASRSPGDQYF. The variable domain in full, completed from reference TRBV5-1 and TRBJ2-5, reads KAGVTQTPRYLIKTRGQQVTLSCSPISGHRSVSWYQQTPGQGLQFLFEYFSETQRNKGNFPGRFSGRQFSNSRSEMNVSTLELGDSALYLCASRSPGDQYFGPGTRLLVL.

In regard to this clonotype: A read error may account for a junction end that differs from germline. The chain employs TRBV11-1 and TRBJ2-7, with unresolved D. The CDR3 length is 14 residues. CDR1 SGHAT and CDR2 FQDESV come from the germline V gene (reference sequence). The chain's CDR3 is CATSLRIGVYEQYF. The CDR3 DNA follows: TGTGCCACCAGCTTACGGATAGGCGTCTATGAGCAGTACTTC.